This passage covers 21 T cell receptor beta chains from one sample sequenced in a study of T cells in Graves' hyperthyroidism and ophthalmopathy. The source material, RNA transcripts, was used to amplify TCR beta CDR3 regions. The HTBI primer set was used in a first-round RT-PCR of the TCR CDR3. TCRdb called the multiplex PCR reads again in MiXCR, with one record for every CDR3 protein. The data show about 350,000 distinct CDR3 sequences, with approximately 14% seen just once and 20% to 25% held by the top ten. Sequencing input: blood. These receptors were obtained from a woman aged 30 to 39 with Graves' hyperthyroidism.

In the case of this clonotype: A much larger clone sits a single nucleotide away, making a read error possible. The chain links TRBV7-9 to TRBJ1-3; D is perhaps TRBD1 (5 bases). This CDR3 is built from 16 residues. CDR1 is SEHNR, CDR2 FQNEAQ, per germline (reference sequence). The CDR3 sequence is CAGSQIHRGTGNTIYF. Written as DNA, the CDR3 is TGTGCCGGCAGCCAAATACACCGGGGGACTGGAAACACCATATATTTT.

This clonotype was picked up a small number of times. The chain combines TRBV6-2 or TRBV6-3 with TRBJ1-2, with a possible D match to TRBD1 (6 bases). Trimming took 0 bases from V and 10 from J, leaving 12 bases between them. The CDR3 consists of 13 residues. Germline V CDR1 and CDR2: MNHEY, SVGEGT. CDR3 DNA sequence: TGTGCCAGCAGTTACTCCACCACAGGGCCCTACACCTTC. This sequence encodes CASSYSTTGPYTF.

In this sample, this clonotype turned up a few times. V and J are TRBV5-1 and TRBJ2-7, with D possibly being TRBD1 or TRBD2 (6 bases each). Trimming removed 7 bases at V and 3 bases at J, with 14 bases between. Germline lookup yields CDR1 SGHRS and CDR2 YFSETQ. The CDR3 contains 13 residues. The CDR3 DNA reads TGCGCCAGCGGGTCGGAGGGGGGCTACGAGCAGTACTTC. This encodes CASGSEGGYEQYF.

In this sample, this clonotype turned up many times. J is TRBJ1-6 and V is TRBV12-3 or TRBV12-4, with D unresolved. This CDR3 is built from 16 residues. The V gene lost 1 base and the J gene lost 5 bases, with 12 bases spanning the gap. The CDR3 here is CASSLGGGPDNSPLHF. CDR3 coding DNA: TGTGCCAGCAGTTTAGGAGGCGGGCCAGATAATTCACCCCTCCACTTT.

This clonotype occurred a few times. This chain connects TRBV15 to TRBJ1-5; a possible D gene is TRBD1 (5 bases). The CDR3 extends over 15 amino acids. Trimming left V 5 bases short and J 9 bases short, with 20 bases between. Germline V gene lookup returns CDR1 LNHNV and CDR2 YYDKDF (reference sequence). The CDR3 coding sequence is TGTGCCACCAGCCCCCAAGGCAGGGAGGGAGCGCCCCAGCATTTT. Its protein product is CATSPQGREGAPQHF.

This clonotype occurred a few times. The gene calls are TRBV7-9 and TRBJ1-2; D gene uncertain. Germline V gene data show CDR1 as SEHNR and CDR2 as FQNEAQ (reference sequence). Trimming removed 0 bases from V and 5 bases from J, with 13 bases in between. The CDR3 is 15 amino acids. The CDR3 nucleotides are TGTGCCAGCAGCTTAGCCTCCCAGTCGGGATATGGCTACACCTTC. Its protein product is CASSLASQSGYGYTF.

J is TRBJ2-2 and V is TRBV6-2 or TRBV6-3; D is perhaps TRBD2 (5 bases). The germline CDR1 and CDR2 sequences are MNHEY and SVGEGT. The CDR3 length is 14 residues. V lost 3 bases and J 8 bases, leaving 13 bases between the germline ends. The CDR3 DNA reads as TGTGCCAGCAGTTATAACGGCCCGGGGGGGGAGCTGTTTTTT. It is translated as CASSYNGPGGELFF.

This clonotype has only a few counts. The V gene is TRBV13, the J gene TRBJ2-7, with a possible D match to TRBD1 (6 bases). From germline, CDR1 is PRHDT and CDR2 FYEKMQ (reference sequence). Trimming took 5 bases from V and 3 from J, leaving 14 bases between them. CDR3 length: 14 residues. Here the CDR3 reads CASSPGTFHYEQYF. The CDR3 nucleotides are TGTGCCAGCAGCCCAGGGACATTTCACTACGAGCAGTACTTC.

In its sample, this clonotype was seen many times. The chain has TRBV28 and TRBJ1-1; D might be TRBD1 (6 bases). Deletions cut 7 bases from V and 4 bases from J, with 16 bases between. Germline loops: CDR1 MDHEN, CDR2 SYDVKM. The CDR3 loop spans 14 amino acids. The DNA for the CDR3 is TGTGCCAGCACTAAAAACAGGGAGGGCACTGAAGCTTTCTTT. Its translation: CASTKNREGTEAFF.

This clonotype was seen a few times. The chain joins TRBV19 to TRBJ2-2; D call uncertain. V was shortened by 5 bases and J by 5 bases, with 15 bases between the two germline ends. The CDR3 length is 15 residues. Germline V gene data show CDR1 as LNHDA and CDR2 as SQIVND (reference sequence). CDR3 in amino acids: CASSAGRTLTGELFF. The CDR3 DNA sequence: TGTGCCAGTAGTGCCGGTCGGACCCTTACCGGGGAGCTGTTTTTT.

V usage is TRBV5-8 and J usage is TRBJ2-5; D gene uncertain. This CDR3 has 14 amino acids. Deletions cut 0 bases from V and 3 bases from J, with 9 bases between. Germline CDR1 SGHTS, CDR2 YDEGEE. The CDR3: CASSLGDGEETQYF. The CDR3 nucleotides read TGTGCCAGCAGCTTGGGAGACGGTGAAGAGACCCAGTACTTC.

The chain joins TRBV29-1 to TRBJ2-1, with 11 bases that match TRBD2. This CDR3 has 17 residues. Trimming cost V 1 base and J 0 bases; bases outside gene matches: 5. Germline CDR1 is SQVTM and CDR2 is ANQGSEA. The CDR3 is CSVEGLAGLSSYNEQFF. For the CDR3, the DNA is TGCAGCGTTGAAGGACTAGCGGGACTCAGCTCCTACAATGAGCAGTTCTTC.

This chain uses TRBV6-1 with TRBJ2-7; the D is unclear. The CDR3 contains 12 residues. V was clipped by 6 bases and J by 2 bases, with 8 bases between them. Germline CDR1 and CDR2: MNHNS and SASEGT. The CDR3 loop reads CASSVRAYEQYF. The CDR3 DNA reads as TGTGCCAGCAGCGTCAGAGCCTACGAGCAGTACTTC.

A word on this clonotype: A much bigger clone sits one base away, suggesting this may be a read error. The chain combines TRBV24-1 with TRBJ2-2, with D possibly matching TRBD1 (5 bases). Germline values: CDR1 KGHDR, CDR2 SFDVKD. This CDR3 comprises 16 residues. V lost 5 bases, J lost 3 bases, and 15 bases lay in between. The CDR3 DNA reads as TGTGCCACCAGTGTCGTAAGGGGTTTGGACACCGGGGAGCTGTTTTTT. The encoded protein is CATSVVRGLDTGELFF.

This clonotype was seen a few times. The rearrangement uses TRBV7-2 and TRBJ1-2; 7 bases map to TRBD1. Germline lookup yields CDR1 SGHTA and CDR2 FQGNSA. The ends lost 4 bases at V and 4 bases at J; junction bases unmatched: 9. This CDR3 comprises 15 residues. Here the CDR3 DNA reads TGTGCCAGCAGCTCCTTTGGGGCAGGGGGCTATGGCTACACCTTC. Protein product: CASSSFGAGGYGYTF. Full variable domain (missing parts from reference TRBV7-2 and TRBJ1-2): GAGVSQSPSNKVTEKGKDVELRCDPISGHTALYWYRQSLGQGLEFLIYFQGNSAPDKSGLPSDRFSAERTGGSVSTLTIQRTQQEDSAVYLCASSSFGAGGYGYTFGSGTRLTVV.

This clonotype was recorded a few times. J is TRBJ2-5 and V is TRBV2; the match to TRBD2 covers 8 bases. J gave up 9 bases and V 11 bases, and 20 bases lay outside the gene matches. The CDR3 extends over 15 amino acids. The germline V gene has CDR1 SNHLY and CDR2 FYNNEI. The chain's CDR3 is CAYQPAGGPIGAQYF. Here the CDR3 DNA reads TGTGCCTACCAACCGGCGGGAGGCCCTATAGGGGCCCAGTACTTC.

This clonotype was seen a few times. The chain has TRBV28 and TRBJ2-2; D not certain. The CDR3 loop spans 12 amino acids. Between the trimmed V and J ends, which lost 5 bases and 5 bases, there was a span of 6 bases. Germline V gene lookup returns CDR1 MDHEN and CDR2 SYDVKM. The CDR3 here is CASSTQTGELFF. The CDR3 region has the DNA TGTGCCAGCAGTACCCAAACCGGGGAGCTGTTTTTT.

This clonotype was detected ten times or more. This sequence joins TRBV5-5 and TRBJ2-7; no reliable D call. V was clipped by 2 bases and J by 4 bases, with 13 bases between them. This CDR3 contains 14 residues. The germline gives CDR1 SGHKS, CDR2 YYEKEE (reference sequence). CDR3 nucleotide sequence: TGTGCCAGCAGCTTCGCCGTGAAGTTTTACGAGCAGTACTTC. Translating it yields CASSFAVKFYEQYF.

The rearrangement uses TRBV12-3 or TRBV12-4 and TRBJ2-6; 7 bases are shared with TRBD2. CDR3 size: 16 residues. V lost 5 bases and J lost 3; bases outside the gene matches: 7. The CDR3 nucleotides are TGTGCCAGCAGTCCCCATCGGGGGGTTGGGGCCAACGTCCTGACTTTC. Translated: CASSPHRGVGANVLTF.

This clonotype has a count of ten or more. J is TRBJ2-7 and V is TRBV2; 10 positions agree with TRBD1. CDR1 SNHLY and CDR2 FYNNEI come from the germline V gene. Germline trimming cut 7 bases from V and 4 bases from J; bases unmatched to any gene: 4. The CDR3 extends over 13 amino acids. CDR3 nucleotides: TGTGCCAGCAAGGGACAGGGGACATACGAGCAGTACTTC. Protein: CASKGQGTYEQYF.

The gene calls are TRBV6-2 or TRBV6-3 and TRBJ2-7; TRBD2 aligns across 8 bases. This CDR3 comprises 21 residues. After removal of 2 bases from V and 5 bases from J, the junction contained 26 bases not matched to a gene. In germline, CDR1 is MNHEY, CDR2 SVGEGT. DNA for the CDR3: TGTGCCAGCAGTTACCCCCTAGGAGAGGACCCTTGGGGACTAGAGCACAACGAGCAGTACTTC. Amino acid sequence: CASSYPLGEDPWGLEHNEQYF.